The 16 T cell receptor beta chains below come from one sample, sequenced in a study of T cell responses to AZD1222 COVID-19 vaccine. Method: immunoSEQ multiplex PCR; TCRdb's copy keeps in-frame clones and lacks some. The sample lists 95,000 or so clones, roughly nine tenths occurring once. This material consisted of peripheral blood, taken on day 0 of MenACWY control vaccination. Every receptor here comes from an adult in good health.

A single count supports this clone. The chain has TRBV5-6 and TRBJ1-1; 7 positions agree with TRBD1. The CDR3 length is 16 residues. V dropped 1 base and J dropped 0; count of bases not matched to a gene: 6. Germline lookup yields CDR1 SGHDT and CDR2 YYEEEE. CDR3 region: CASSLLSGGLNTEAFF. For the CDR3, the DNA is TGTGCCAGCAGCTTGTTGTCAGGGGGATTGAACACTGAAGCTTTCTTT.

The chain employs TRBV7-6 and TRBJ2-1, with 11 bases fitting TRBD2. The CDR3 contains 15 residues. The germline gives CDR1 SGHVS, CDR2 FNYEAQ. J was trimmed by 4 bases and V by 2 bases; bases with no gene match: 1. The DNA of the CDR3 is TGTGCCAGCAGCTTACCTAGCGGGGGGTACAATGAGCAGTTCTTC. It codes for CASSLPSGGYNEQFF.

The chain uses TRBV27 and TRBJ2-7; 7 nucleotides match TRBD1. This CDR3 is built from 17 residues. The junction had 9 bases not matched to a gene; V was cut back by 0 bases and J by 1 base. Germline V gene data show CDR1 as MNHEY and CDR2 as SMNVEV (reference sequence). CDR3 sequence: CASSLSQGQAVSYEQYF. CDR3 nucleotides: TGTGCCAGCAGTTTATCCCAAGGACAGGCAGTATCCTACGAGCAGTACTTC.

The V and J genes are TRBV19 and TRBJ1-2, with 9 bases aligning to TRBD1. Germline trimming cut 4 bases from V and 0 bases from J; bases unmatched to any gene: 9. CDR3 length: 17 amino acids. Germline V gives CDR1 LNHDA, CDR2 SQIVND (reference sequence). CDR3 protein: CASSTSWTGATNYGYTF. The CDR3 DNA follows: TGTGCCAGTAGTACCTCTTGGACAGGGGCGACTAACTATGGCTACACCTTC.

The chain employs TRBV6-5 and TRBJ1-2; D might be TRBD1 (5 bases). From germline, CDR1 is MNHEY and CDR2 SVGAGI. CDR3 length: 13 residues. V dropped 10 bases and J dropped 3 bases, with 15 bases sitting between them. The DNA of the CDR3 is TGTGCCACCAGAAGGGGTTCCCACTATGGCTACACCTTC. Translation gives CATRRGSHYGYTF.

This chain joins TRBV3-1 (or the pseudogene TRBV3-2) and TRBJ1-2; D not resolved. V lost 1 base and J 0 bases, leaving 9 bases between the germline ends. This CDR3 region has 15 residues. Germline CDR1 LGHDT, CDR2 YNNKEL (reference sequence). DNA of the CDR3: TGTGCCAGCAGCCAAGCCGAAACTCCTAACTATGGCTACACCTTC. It translates to CASSQAETPNYGYTF.

The chain is built from TRBV7-6 and TRBJ1-6; perhaps TRBD1 as D (5 bases). V was pared by 5 bases and J by 5 bases, with 13 bases between. The length of the CDR3 is 15 residues. Germline V gives CDR1 SGHVS, CDR2 FNYEAQ. DNA for the CDR3: TGTGCCAGCAGCCCCGGGACGCTGAATAATTCACCCCTCCACTTT. Amino acids: CASSPGTLNNSPLHF.

The CDR3 loop reads CASTGLAGNNEQFF. Here the CDR3 DNA reads TGCGCCAGCACGGGACTAGCGGGGAATAATGAGCAGTTCTTC. The chain recombines TRBV5-1 with TRBJ2-1; TRBD2 matches at 13 bases. This CDR3 has 14 residues. CDR1 is SGHRS, CDR2 YFSETQ, per germline. Trimming removed 6 bases from V and 7 bases from J; junction bases left unmatched: 4.

The gene calls are TRBV6-2 or TRBV6-3 and TRBJ1-1; perhaps TRBD1 as D (5 bases). The CDR3 sequence is 15 residues long. The germline CDR1 and CDR2 sequences are MNHEY and SVGEGT. V gave up 0 bases and J gave up 3 bases, with 11 bases separating them. The CDR3 DNA reads TGTGCCAGCAGTTACTCGGGACTGCTGGACACTGAAGCTTTCTTT. Translated, it gives CASSYSGLLDTEAFF.

This sequence joins TRBV27 and TRBJ2-1; TRBD2 matches at 8 bases. From germline, CDR1 is MNHEY and CDR2 SMNVEV (reference sequence). Trimming cost V 6 bases and J 2 bases; bases outside gene matches: 6. The CDR3 covers 15 residues. CDR3 loop: CASSPTSGAYNEQFF. In nucleotides, the CDR3 is TGTGCCAGCAGCCCAACTAGCGGAGCCTACAATGAGCAGTTCTTC.

The chain joins TRBV14 to TRBJ1-6, with 9 bases that match TRBD1. Germline lookup yields CDR1 SGHDN and CDR2 FVKESK. CDR3 length: 14 amino acids. Trimming at V came to 4 bases and at J to 7 bases, leaving 2 bases not matched to a gene. CDR3 sequence (DNA): TGTGCCAGCAGCCGCGGGACAGGGAATTCACCCCTCCACTTT. Encoded protein: CASSRGTGNSPLHF.

This chain connects TRBV3-1 (or the pseudogene TRBV3-2) to TRBJ1-4, with D perhaps TRBD1 (5 bases). The V gene's germline CDR1 is LGHDT and CDR2 YNNKEL (reference sequence). This CDR3 is built from 14 residues. Trimming cost V 4 bases and J 8 bases, with 14 bases left between them. The DNA of the CDR3 is TGTGCCAGCAGCCCCGGGACTTTGGGGGAAAAACTGTTTTTT. It encodes CASSPGTLGEKLFF.

The chain combines TRBV5-7 with TRBJ2-2, with D possibly matching TRBD1 (5 bases). TRBV5-7 is annotated as an ORF whose role is uncertain. V was clipped by 4 bases and J by 3 bases, with 13 bases between them. The CDR3 loop spans 15 amino acids. The CDR3 protein is CASSLDRPYTGELFF. The CDR3, as DNA: TGTGCCAGCAGCCTTGACAGACCTTACACCGGGGAGCTGTTTTTT.

The V and J genes are TRBV5-4 and TRBJ1-1, with D tentatively TRBD1 (5 bases). The germline gives CDR1 SGHNT, CDR2 YYREEE (reference sequence). Trimming removed 4 bases from V and 4 bases from J, with 8 bases in between. CDR3 length: 12 residues. CDR3 nucleotides: TGTGCCAGCAGCCAGGGTAGCACTGAAGCTTTCTTT. It yields the protein CASSQGSTEAFF.

The chain has TRBV7-9 and TRBJ1-2, with 7 bases that match TRBD1. Germline V gene sequence: CDR1 SEHNR, CDR2 FQNEAQ (reference sequence). With 5 bases clipped from V and 1 base from J, the junction kept 7 bases outside the gene matches. This CDR3 region has 15 residues. DNA for the CDR3: TGTGCCAGCAGCCCTGGGACAGTTTTTAACTATGGCTACACCTTC. Amino acid sequence: CASSPGTVFNYGYTF. Based on the CDR3 plus reference TRBV7-9 and TRBJ1-2, the full variable domain is DTGVSQNPRHKITKRGQNVTFRCDPISEHNRLYWYRQTLGQGPEFLTYFQNEAQLEKSRLLSDRFSAERPKGSFSTLEIQRTEQGDSAMYLCASSPGTVFNYGYTFGSGTRLTVV.

The chain couples TRBV7-3 to TRBJ1-1; 9 bases fit TRBD1. The ends lost 3 bases at V and 4 bases at J; junction bases unmatched: 15. This CDR3 spans 18 amino acids. In germline, CDR1 is SGHTA, CDR2 FQGTGA. Here the CDR3 reads CASSFHRDRDFYVTEAFF. In nucleotides, the CDR3 is TGTGCCAGCAGCTTCCACCGGGACAGGGATTTTTATGTCACTGAAGCTTTCTTT.